This T cell receptor (beta chain) came from a study of blood T cells in healthy people across ages. Regarding the study as a whole: Using unsorted PBMCs precluded a conclusive naive versus antigen-experienced comparison. When set beside aged donors, long-lived donors presented more naive CD4+ cells and higher diversity. Those diversity estimates obtained from one million T cells were thought to be underestimates.

This clonotype has only a few counts. Antigen: not known. CDR3 size: 15 residues. V was pared by 3 bases and J by 8 bases, with 10 bases of the junction left unmatched. Germline V gene lookup returns CDR1 DFQATT and CDR2 SNEGSKA (reference sequence). Combining a sample-barcoded 5' primer with a J-beta primer mix, a second PCR ran for roughly 7 to 11 cycles. All cDNA molecules were each tagged by a template-switch adaptor with 12 random nucleotides. In TCRdb, the 5' RACE reads were re-called with MiXCR into one record per CDR3 protein. The sample carries about 1.1 million distinct CDR3 sequences, around two fifths recorded once.

V gene TRBV20-1 combines with J gene TRBJ2-1; 10 bases are shared with TRBD2. Sequencing was done on a sample of blood. This receptor was identified in a man younger than 35 in good health. The CDR3 here is CSASYSAGGRDEQFF. The CDR3 nucleotides read TGCAGTGCTAGTTATTCAGCGGGGGGGCGCGATGAGCAGTTCTTC.